This entry lists 10 T cell receptor beta chains sequenced from one sample in a study of blood T cell repertoires in COVID-19 (TCRdb year 2020). The library was made by the immunoSEQ multiplex PCR assay. TCRdb limited this immuneACCESS table to in-frame rearrangements with V and J called. A share of clones is missing; checked studies link under half to unresolved V genes, and the rest is unexplained. The sample table records approximately 340,000 clones; more than 85% of these occur just once. In total, the top ten clones hold 0.8% to 0.9% of the sample. The sequencing sample was made of PBMCs or T cells enriched from blood (not recorded which). Receptors originate from a woman in her 40s who had been exposed to COVID-19.

The table lists this clone with a count of one. The gene calls are TRBV9 and TRBJ2-5; tentatively, D is TRBD2 (6 bases). Germline values: CDR1 SGDLS, CDR2 YYNGEE. Between the trimmed V and J ends, which lost 2 bases and 1 base, there was a span of 12 bases. The CDR3 runs to 15 residues. CDR3 region: CASSVEGLVQETQYF. For the CDR3, the DNA is TGTGCCAGCAGCGTGGAGGGGTTAGTCCAAGAGACCCAGTACTTC.

V gene TRBV7-6 combines with J gene TRBJ1-2; tentative D call: TRBD1 (5 bases). Per the germline V gene, CDR1 is SGHVS and CDR2 is FNYEAQ. CDR3 length: 18 amino acids. Deletions cut 0 bases from V and 2 bases from J, with 19 bases between. The CDR3 is CASSLAPGGGSRNYGYTF. Written as DNA, the CDR3 is TGTGCCAGCAGCTTAGCGCCCGGGGGGGGATCGCGGAACTATGGCTACACCTTC. Full variable domain (remainder filled in from reference TRBV7-6 and TRBJ1-2): GAGVSQSPRYKVTKRGQDVALRCDPISGHVSLYWYRQALGQGPEFLTYFNYEAQQDKSGLPNDRFSAERPEGSISTLTIQRTEQRDSAMYRCASSLAPGGGSRNYGYTFGSGTRLTVV.

CDR3 residues: CAISESGSLNLYEQYF. In DNA, the CDR3 is TGTGCCATCAGTGAGTCGGGCAGCTTGAACCTCTACGAGCAGTACTTC. The chain combines TRBV10-3 with TRBJ2-7; D remains ambiguous. V was trimmed by 0 bases and J by 3 bases, leaving 15 bases between them. The CDR3 is 16 amino acids. Germline-derived CDR1 and CDR2 are ENHRY and SYGVKD.

CDR3 DNA: TGTGCCAGCAGCAGCAGACTAGCGGGATCCACAGATACGCAGTATTTT. Its translation: CASSSRLAGSTDTQYF. The V call is TRBV14, the J call TRBJ2-3, with 11 bases lining up with TRBD2. V lost 5 bases to trimming and J lost 2 bases; unmatched junction nucleotides: 6. The V gene's germline CDR1 is SGHDN and CDR2 FVKESK. The CDR3 contains 16 residues.

This chain joins TRBV7-6 and TRBJ1-6, with 10 bases that match TRBD1. CDR1 SGHVS and CDR2 FNYEAQ come from the germline V gene. This CDR3 comprises 21 residues. Trimming removed 2 bases from V and 0 bases from J; junction bases left unmatched: 13. This chain's CDR3 is CASSLTSAGQGPNSYNSPLHF. CDR3 sequence (DNA): TGTGCCAGCAGCTTAACCTCGGCGGGACAGGGGCCTAACTCCTATAATTCACCCCTCCACTTT.

J is TRBJ2-5 and V is TRBV9, with 8 bases aligning to TRBD1. Losses at the gene ends were 3 bases for V and 5 bases for J; bases not matched to a gene: 9. Germline V lookup: CDR1 SGDLS, CDR2 YYNGEE. The CDR3 is 15 residues long. The CDR3 spells CASSAIGTGIETQYF. In DNA, the CDR3 is TGTGCCAGCAGCGCTATCGGGACAGGAATTGAGACCCAGTACTTC.

This chain uses TRBV12-5 with TRBJ2-2, with D hard to call. V dropped 7 bases and J dropped 3 bases, with 6 bases sitting between them. The germline gives CDR1 LGHNT, CDR2 FRNRAP. The CDR3 has 12 amino acids. CDR3 sequence (DNA): TGTGCTAGTGCCATAGACACCGGGGAGCTGTTTTTT. It specifies CASAIDTGELFF.

The V gene is TRBV3-1 (or the pseudogene TRBV3-2), the J gene TRBJ2-5, with 11 bases fitting TRBD2. There are 18 residues in the CDR3. Germline V gene data show CDR1 as LGHDT and CDR2 as YNNKEL (reference sequence). The V segment lost 3 bases and the J segment 4 bases; nucleotides outside the gene matches: 13. The CDR3 loop is CASSQETGLAVRAETQYF. The CDR3 nucleotides read TGTGCCAGCAGCCAGGAAACGGGACTAGCGGTAAGAGCAGAGACCCAGTACTTC.

The gene calls are TRBV13 and TRBJ2-7; a weak D match, TRBD1 (6 bases). This CDR3 contains 14 residues. Trimming pared 2 bases from V and 2 bases from J, leaving 10 bases between. Germline loops: CDR1 PRHDT, CDR2 FYEKMQ (reference sequence). CDR3 sequence: CASSLTGPTYEQYF. CDR3 sequence (DNA): TGTGCCAGCAGCTTAACAGGGCCTACCTACGAGCAGTACTTC. Supplemented by reference TRBV13 and TRBJ2-7, the full variable domain reads AAGVIQSPRHLIKEKRETATLKCYPIPRHDTVYWYQQGPGQDPQFLISFYEKMQSDKGSIPDRFSAQQFSDYHSELNMSSLELGDSALYFCASSLTGPTYEQYFGPGTRLTVT.

The rearrangement joins TRBV5-5 to TRBJ2-7; TRBD1 agrees at 8 bases. After removal of 4 bases from V and 0 bases from J, the junction contained 3 bases not matched to a gene. Germline V gene lookup returns CDR1 SGHKS and CDR2 YYEKEE (reference sequence). The CDR3 extends over 14 amino acids. The CDR3 reads CASSRTGSSYEQYF. Here the CDR3 DNA reads TGTGCCAGCAGCCGGACAGGGAGCTCCTACGAGCAGTACTTC. Combining the CDR3 with reference TRBV5-5 and TRBJ2-7 gives the whole variable domain DAGVTQSPTHLIKTRGQQVTLRCSPISGHKSVSWYQQVLGQGPQFIFQYYEKEERGRGNFPDRFSARQFPNYSSELNVNALLLGDSALYLCASSRTGSSYEQYFGPGTRLTVT.